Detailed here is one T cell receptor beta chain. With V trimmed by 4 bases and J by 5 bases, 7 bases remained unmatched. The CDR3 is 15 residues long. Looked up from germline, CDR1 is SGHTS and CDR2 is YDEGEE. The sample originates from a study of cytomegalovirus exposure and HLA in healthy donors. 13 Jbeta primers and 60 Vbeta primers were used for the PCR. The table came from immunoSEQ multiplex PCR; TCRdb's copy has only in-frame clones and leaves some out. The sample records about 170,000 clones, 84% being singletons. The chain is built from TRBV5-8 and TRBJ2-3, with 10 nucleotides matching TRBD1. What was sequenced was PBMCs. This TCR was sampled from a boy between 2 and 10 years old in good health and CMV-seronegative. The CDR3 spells CASSKGQGSVDTQYF. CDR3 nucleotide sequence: TGTGCCAGCAGCAAGGGACAGGGGTCGGTAGATACGCAGTATTTT.